The 27 T cell receptor beta chains listed next were all sequenced from one sample in a study of cytomegalovirus exposure and HLA in healthy donors. With 60 Vbeta and 13 Jbeta primers, the PCR was carried out. Measured with immunoSEQ multiplex PCR; TCRdb has only the in-frame clones, and not every one. The table has approximately 200,000 clones, around three quarters seen once. What was sequenced was PBMCs. These TCRs come from a woman aged 18-35 years in good health and CMV-seronegative.

The chain couples TRBV5-4 to TRBJ1-2; tentative D call: TRBD1 (5 bases). The CDR3 loop spans 17 amino acids. Trimming removed 0 bases from V and 8 bases from J, with 23 bases in between. CDR1 SGHNT and CDR2 YYREEE come from the germline V gene (reference sequence). The CDR3 loop is CASSLEGPGDIPPGYTF. CDR3 in DNA: TGTGCCAGCAGCTTGGAGGGGCCAGGCGACATTCCACCAGGCTACACCTTC.

This chain connects TRBV7-9 to TRBJ1-5; D is uncertain. The CDR3 loop spans 15 amino acids. Trimming stripped 3 bases from V and 0 bases from J, with 9 bases between. The germline CDR1 and CDR2 sequences are SEHNR and FQNEAQ (reference sequence). The chain's CDR3 is CASSLSGLSNQPQHF. CDR3 nucleotides: TGTGCCAGCAGCTTGTCAGGACTTAGCAATCAGCCCCAGCATTTT.

The V and J genes are TRBV27 and TRBJ2-7, with D possibly matching TRBD2 (6 bases). Germline CDR1 MNHEY, CDR2 SMNVEV (reference sequence). Trimming pared 1 base from V and 4 bases from J, leaving 17 bases between. The length of the CDR3 is 16 residues. As DNA, the CDR3 is TGTGCCAGCAGTTTATATGGGGACTTCCGACTTTACGAGCAGTACTTC. It yields the protein CASSLYGDFRLYEQYF.

The gene calls are TRBV6-5 and TRBJ1-2; tentatively, D is TRBD1 (5 bases). Trimming cost V 6 bases and J 7 bases, with 15 bases left between them. The CDR3 is 13 residues long. In germline, CDR1 is MNHEY, CDR2 SVGAGI. CDR3 nucleotides: TGTGCCAGCAGCCGACAGAAGTTGGGTGGCTACACCTTC. Amino acid sequence: CASSRQKLGGYTF.

V is TRBV4-2 and J is TRBJ1-2; 7 bases are a match to TRBD1. The V segment lost 3 bases and the J segment 7 bases; nucleotides outside the gene matches: 8. CDR1 is LGHNA and CDR2 is YNFKEQ in the germline V gene. The CDR3 length is 14 residues. The CDR3 here is CASSHDEGAGGYTF. The CDR3 nucleotides read TGTGCCAGCAGCCATGACGAGGGGGCGGGTGGCTACACCTTC.

This clone was picked up a small number of times. The gene calls are TRBV6-6 and TRBJ1-2; 11 positions match TRBD1. Per the germline V gene, CDR1 is MNHNY and CDR2 is SVGAGI (reference sequence). Unmatched junction bases numbered 10, after V lost 5 bases and J lost 8 bases. The CDR3 extends over 15 amino acids. The CDR3 is CASSRTGGLEEGYTF. The CDR3 nucleotides are TGTGCCAGCAGTCGGACAGGGGGCTTAGAAGAAGGCTACACCTTC.

Only a few counts were recorded for this clone. The V gene is TRBV5-1, the J gene TRBJ1-6; D unclear. The CDR3 length is 16 residues. V was pared by 0 bases and J by 3 bases, with 10 bases between. CDR1 SGHRS and CDR2 YFSETQ come from the germline V gene. CDR3 DNA: TGCGCCAGCAGCTTGGAACAGACAAACTATAATTCACCCCTCCACTTT. This translates into CASSLEQTNYNSPLHF.

The rearrangement joins TRBV2 to TRBJ1-2; a weak D match, TRBD1 (6 bases). Germline CDR1 reads SNHLY; CDR2 reads FYNNEI. V was trimmed by 10 bases and J by 4 bases, leaving 19 bases between them. This CDR3 has 14 residues. The CDR3 protein is CATLDRSFPYGYTF. The CDR3 nucleotides are TGTGCCACCCTCGACAGGTCCTTCCCCTATGGCTACACCTTC.

This chain joins TRBV6-5 and TRBJ1-3; no firm D call. Germline loops: CDR1 MNHEY, CDR2 SVGAGI. Trimming cost V 6 bases and J 11 bases, with 11 bases left between them. This CDR3 has 11 residues. The CDR3 reads CASSPAVAIYF. Here the CDR3 DNA reads TGTGCCAGCAGCCCCGCAGTCGCCATATATTTT.

This clone was observed a handful of times. The chain couples TRBV30 to TRBJ1-4, with D possibly matching TRBD1 (6 bases). The CDR3 is 16 residues long. V was shortened by 2 bases and J by 0 bases, with 13 bases between the two germline ends. Germline loops: CDR1 GTSNPN, CDR2 SVGIG (reference sequence). CDR3 region: CAWSSRDTATNEKLFF. The CDR3 bases are TGTGCCTGGAGTTCCCGGGACACTGCAACTAATGAAAAACTGTTTTTT.

This chain joins TRBV28 and TRBJ1-3; TRBD1 aligns across 7 bases. This CDR3 region has 16 residues. V lost 4 bases to trimming and J lost 0 bases; unmatched junction nucleotides: 6. Germline V CDR1 and CDR2: MDHEN, SYDVKM. The CDR3 nucleotides are TGTGCCAGCAGTTCACGGACAGGAGCCTCTGGAAACACCATATATTTT. It translates to CASSSRTGASGNTIYF. Supplemented by reference TRBV28 and TRBJ1-3, the full variable domain reads DVKVTQSSRYLVKRTGEKVFLECVQDMDHENMFWYRQDPGLGLRLIYFSYDVKMKEKGDIPEGYSVSREKKERFSLILESASTNQTSMYLCASSSRTGASGNTIYFGEGSWLTVV.

The chain carries TRBV6-6 and TRBJ1-6; TRBD1 matches 8 bases. The ends lost 6 bases at V and 8 bases at J; junction bases unmatched: 6. From germline, CDR1 is MNHNY and CDR2 SVGAGI (reference sequence). CDR3 size: 14 residues. The CDR3 loop is CASSMTGVDSPLHF. CDR3 DNA sequence: TGTGCCAGCAGCATGACAGGGGTGGATTCACCCCTCCACTTT.

The rearrangement uses TRBV7-2 and TRBJ2-3; 12 bases are a match to TRBD2. Germline V lookup: CDR1 SGHTA, CDR2 FQGNSA. V was clipped by 4 bases and J by 1 base; unmatched bases: 6. CDR3 length equals 17 residues. The CDR3 spells CASSSSRTSGGTDTQYF. The CDR3 DNA sequence: TGTGCCAGCAGCTCCTCCCGGACTAGCGGGGGCACAGATACGCAGTATTTT.

The chain joins TRBV28 to TRBJ2-5; 8 bases agree with TRBD2. Losses at the gene ends were 7 bases for V and 5 bases for J; bases not matched to a gene: 12. Germline CDR1 MDHEN, CDR2 SYDVKM. The CDR3 consists of 15 residues. Here the CDR3 reads CASIIRGGGLETQYF. In DNA form, the CDR3 reads TGTGCCAGCATCATTAGAGGCGGGGGGTTGGAGACCCAGTACTTC.

The chain couples TRBV4-1 to TRBJ2-7; 8 bases are shared with TRBD1. The CDR3 sequence is 15 residues long. V shed 2 bases, J shed 1 base, and the junction held 4 bases outside the gene matches. CDR1 and CDR2 (germline): MGHRA, YSYEKL. The CDR3 DNA sequence: TGCGCCAGCAGCCAAATAACAGGGGGGTCCTACGAGCAGTACTTC. Translated: CASSQITGGSYEQYF.

This clone was detected a few times. This chain uses TRBV6-4 with TRBJ1-2, with D tentatively TRBD1 (5 bases). The CDR3 loop spans 12 amino acids. The V and J ends lost 4 bases and 5 bases respectively, with 8 bases between them. Germline assignment: CDR1 MRHNA and CDR2 SNTAGT. In DNA form, the CDR3 reads TGTGCCAGCAGTGCCGGGGGATATGGCTACACCTTC. Translating gives CASSAGGYGYTF.

The rearrangement joins TRBV5-4 to TRBJ1-1, with unresolved D. CDR1 and CDR2 (germline): SGHNT, YYREEE (reference sequence). The V end was cut by 0 bases, the J end by 2 bases, with 8 bases between. This CDR3 is built from 14 residues. CDR3 sequence reads: CASSLAGENTEAFF. In nucleotides, the CDR3 is TGTGCCAGCAGCTTGGCCGGGGAAAACACTGAAGCTTTCTTT.

The rearrangement uses TRBV28 and TRBJ2-3; TRBD2 matches at 7 bases. This CDR3 comprises 15 residues. The J segment lost 4 bases and the V segment lost 3 bases, leaving 7 bases of the junction unmatched. CDR1 is MDHEN, CDR2 SYDVKM, per germline. CDR3 amino acids: CASSLWGRASDTQYF. The DNA of the CDR3 is TGTGCCAGCAGTTTGTGGGGGAGGGCCTCAGATACGCAGTATTTT.

The J gene is TRBJ1-1, the V gene TRBV2, with D unclear. The length of the CDR3 is 14 residues. Per the germline V gene, CDR1 is SNHLY and CDR2 is FYNNEI. The ends were cut back, 4 bases at V and 1 base at J, with 10 bases in the middle. The CDR3 DNA follows: TGTGCCAGCAGTGCCGAGACTGCGAACACTGAAGCTTTCTTT. Encoded protein: CASSAETANTEAFF.

The V gene is TRBV6-6, the J gene TRBJ1-1; no clear D. The CDR3 runs 13 residues. Trimming took off 5 bases at V and 7 bases at J, with 14 bases between the two ends. Germline lookup yields CDR1 MNHNY and CDR2 SVGAGI (reference sequence). The CDR3 DNA follows: TGTGCCAGCAGTCCCCGAACAGTTGATGAAGCTTTCTTT. Amino acids: CASSPRTVDEAFF.

The chain joins TRBV6-6 to TRBJ2-7; D unresolved. Trimming took 4 bases from V and 1 from J, leaving 8 bases between them. This CDR3 is built from 13 residues. Per germline, CDR1 MNHNY and CDR2 SVGAGI (reference sequence). CDR3 in DNA: TGTGCCAGCAGTTTCCCACAGTCCTACGAGCAGTACTTC. It encodes CASSFPQSYEQYF.

J is TRBJ2-1 and V is TRBV6-5; 8 bases match TRBD2. The germline V gene encodes CDR1 MNHEY and CDR2 SVGAGI. CDR3 length: 15 amino acids. After removal of 2 bases from V and 8 bases from J, the junction contained 8 bases not matched to a gene. The CDR3 loop is CASSYAGTRWDEQFF. CDR3 nucleotide sequence: TGTGCCAGCAGTTACGCGGGGACTAGGTGGGATGAGCAGTTCTTC.

This clone appeared a few times. Distinct nucleotide sequences in the sample also encode this CDR3. The rearrangement uses TRBV4-3 and TRBJ2-7; no firm D call. CDR1 is LGHNA, CDR2 YSLEER, per germline. Trimming shortened V by 0 bases and J by 5 bases, and 14 bases separated the two germline ends. The CDR3 spans 15 residues. CDR3 coding DNA: TGCGCCAGCAGCCAAGACCGAGACTCGTCCGACGAGCAGTACTTC. Protein sequence: CASSQDRDSSDEQYF.

The V gene is TRBV7-3, the J gene TRBJ2-3, with TRBD2 matching 8 bases. Germline-derived CDR1 and CDR2 are SGHTA and FQGTGA. Trimming took 0 bases from V and 2 from J; bases not matched to a gene: 1. There are 15 residues in the CDR3. CDR3 DNA sequence: TGTGCCAGCAGCTTAACAGCGGGAGCCACAGATACGCAGTATTTT. This sequence encodes CASSLTAGATDTQYF.

DNA of the CDR3: TGTGCCAGCAGCCAAGCTCCTAAGGGGCCGGGACAGAGGGACGAGCAGTACTTC. Encoded protein: CASSQAPKGPGQRDEQYF. This sequence joins TRBV4-2 and TRBJ2-7; 7 positions agree with TRBD1. The CDR3 consists of 18 residues. With V trimmed by 1 base and J by 5 bases, 17 bases remained unmatched. CDR1 and CDR2 (germline): LGHNA, YNFKEQ.

V is TRBV14 and J is TRBJ1-6; D gene unclear. This CDR3 has 15 amino acids. V lost 2 bases to trimming and J lost 13 bases, with 18 bases between them. Germline lookup yields CDR1 SGHDN and CDR2 FVKESK. DNA of the CDR3: TGTGCCAGCAGCCAAATTGGAGAGGGTGTATTGCCCCTCCACTTT. As protein: CASSQIGEGVLPLHF.

The sample holds one count of this clone. The rearrangement joins TRBV6-5 to TRBJ1-1; D is undetermined. The germline gives CDR1 MNHEY, CDR2 SVGAGI. This CDR3 comprises 13 residues. V was shortened by 0 bases and J by 5 bases, with 7 bases between the two germline ends. CDR3 nucleotides: TGTGCCAGCAGTTACTCGGAGGTGACTGAAGCTTTCTTT. Its protein product is CASSYSEVTEAFF.